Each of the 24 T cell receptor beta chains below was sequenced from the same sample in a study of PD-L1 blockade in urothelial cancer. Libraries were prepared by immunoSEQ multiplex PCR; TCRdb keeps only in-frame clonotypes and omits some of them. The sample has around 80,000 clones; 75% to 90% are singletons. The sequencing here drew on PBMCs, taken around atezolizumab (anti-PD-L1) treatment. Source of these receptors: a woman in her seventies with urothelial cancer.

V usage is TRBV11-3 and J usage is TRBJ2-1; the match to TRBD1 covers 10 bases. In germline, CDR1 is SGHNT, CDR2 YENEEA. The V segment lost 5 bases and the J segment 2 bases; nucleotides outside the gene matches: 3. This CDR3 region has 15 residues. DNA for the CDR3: TGTGCCAGCAGCATAGGACAGGGGGCCTACAATGAGCAGTTCTTC. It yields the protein CASSIGQGAYNEQFF. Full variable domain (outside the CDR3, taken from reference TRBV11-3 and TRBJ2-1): EAGVVQSPRYKIIEKKQPVAFWCNPISGHNTLYWYLQNLGQGPELLIRYENEEAVDDSQLPKDRFSAERLKGVDSTLKIQPAELGDSAVYLCASSIGQGAYNEQFFGPGTRLTVL.

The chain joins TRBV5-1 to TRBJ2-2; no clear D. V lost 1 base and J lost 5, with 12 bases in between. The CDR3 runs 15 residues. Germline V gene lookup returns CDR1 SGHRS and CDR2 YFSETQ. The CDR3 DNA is TGCGCCAGCAGCTTGTGGCCCGGCAGGACCGGGGAGCTGTTTTTT. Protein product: CASSLWPGRTGELFF.

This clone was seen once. The CDR3 DNA is TGCAGGGGCCTCTCCTACAATGAGCAGTTCTTC. It translates to CRGLSYNEQFF. The chain uses TRBV20-1 and TRBJ2-1; D remains ambiguous. CDR3 length: 11 residues. CDR1 and CDR2 (germline): DFQATT, SNEGSKA (reference sequence).

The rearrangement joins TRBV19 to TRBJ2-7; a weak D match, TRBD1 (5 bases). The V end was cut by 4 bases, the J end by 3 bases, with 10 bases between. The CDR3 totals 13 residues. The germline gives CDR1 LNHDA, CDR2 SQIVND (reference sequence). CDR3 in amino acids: CASSTDMSYEQYF. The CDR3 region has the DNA TGTGCCAGTAGTACGGACATGAGCTACGAGCAGTACTTC. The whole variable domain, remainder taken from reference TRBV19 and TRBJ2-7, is DGGITQSPKYLFRKEGQNVTLSCEQNLNHDAMYWYRQDPGQGLRLIYYSQIVNDFQKGDIAEGYSVSREKKESFPLTVTSAQKNPTAFYLCASSTDMSYEQYFGPGTRLTVT.

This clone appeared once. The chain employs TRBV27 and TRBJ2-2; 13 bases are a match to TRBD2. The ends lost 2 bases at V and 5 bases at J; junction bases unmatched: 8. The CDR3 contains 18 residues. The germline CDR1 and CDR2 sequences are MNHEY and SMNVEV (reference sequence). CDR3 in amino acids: CASSLLPVGLAGTGELFF. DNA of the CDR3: TGTGCCAGCAGTTTACTCCCCGTGGGACTAGCGGGAACCGGGGAGCTGTTTTTT.

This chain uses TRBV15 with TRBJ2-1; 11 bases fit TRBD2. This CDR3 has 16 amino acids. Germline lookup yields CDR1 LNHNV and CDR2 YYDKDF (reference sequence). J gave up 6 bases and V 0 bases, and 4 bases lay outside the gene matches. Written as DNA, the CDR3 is TGTGCCACCAGCAGAGATGAGGGACTAGCGGCCAATGAGCAGTTCTTC. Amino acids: CATSRDEGLAANEQFF.

The CDR3 here is CAISVAGVGYEQYF. As DNA, the CDR3 is TGTGCCATCAGTGTCGCGGGGGTGGGGTACGAGCAGTACTTC. The chain carries TRBV10-3 and TRBJ2-7, with 7 bases lining up with TRBD2. The trim removed 4 bases at V and 4 bases at J, leaving 7 bases unmatched. The V gene's germline CDR1 is ENHRY and CDR2 SYGVKD. This CDR3 region has 14 residues.

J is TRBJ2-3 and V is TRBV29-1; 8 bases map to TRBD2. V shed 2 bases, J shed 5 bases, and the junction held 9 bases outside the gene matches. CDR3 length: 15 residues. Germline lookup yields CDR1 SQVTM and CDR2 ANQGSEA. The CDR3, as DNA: TGCAGCGTTGAAAGCGGGAGAGTTTTTATAGATACGCAGTATTTT. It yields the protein CSVESGRVFIDTQYF.

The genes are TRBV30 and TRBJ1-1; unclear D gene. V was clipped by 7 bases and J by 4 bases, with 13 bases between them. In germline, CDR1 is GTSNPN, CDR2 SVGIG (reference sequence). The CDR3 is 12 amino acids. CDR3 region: CASATYGTEAFF. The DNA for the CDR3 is TGTGCCTCCGCGACTTACGGCACTGAAGCTTTCTTT.

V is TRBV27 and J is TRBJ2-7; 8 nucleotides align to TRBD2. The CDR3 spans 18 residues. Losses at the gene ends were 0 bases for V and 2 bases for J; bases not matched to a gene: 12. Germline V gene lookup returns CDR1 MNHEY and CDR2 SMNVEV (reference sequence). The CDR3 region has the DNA TGTGCCAGCAGTTTATCCACTAGCGGTATCCTAAACACCTACGAGCAGTACTTC. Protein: CASSLSTSGILNTYEQYF.

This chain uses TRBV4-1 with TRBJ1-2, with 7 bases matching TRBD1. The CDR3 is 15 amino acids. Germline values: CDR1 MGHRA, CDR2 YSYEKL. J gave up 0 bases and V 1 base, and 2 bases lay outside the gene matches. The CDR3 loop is CASSQVGTANYGYTF. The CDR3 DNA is TGCGCCAGCAGCCAAGTGGGGACAGCTAACTATGGCTACACCTTC.

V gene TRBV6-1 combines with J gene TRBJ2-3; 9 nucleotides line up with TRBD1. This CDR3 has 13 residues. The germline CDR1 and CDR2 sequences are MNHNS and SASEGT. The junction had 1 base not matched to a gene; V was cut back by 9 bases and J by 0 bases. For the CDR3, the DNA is TGTGCCAGTGGACAGGGGAGCACAGATACGCAGTATTTT. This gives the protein CASGQGSTDTQYF.

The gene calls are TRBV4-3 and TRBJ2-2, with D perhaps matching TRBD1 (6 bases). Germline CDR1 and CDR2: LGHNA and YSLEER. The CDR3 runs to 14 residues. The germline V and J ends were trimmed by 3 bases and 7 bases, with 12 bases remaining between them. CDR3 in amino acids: CASSQAGGGGELFF. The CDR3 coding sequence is TGCGCCAGCAGCCAGGCTGGGGGCGGCGGGGAGCTGTTTTTT.

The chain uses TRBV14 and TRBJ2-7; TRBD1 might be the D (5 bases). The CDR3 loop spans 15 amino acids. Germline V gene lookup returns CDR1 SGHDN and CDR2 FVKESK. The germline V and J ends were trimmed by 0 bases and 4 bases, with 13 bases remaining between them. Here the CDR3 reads CASSQDLGRQYEQYF. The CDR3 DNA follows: TGTGCCAGCAGCCAAGATCTGGGGCGGCAGTACGAGCAGTACTTC.

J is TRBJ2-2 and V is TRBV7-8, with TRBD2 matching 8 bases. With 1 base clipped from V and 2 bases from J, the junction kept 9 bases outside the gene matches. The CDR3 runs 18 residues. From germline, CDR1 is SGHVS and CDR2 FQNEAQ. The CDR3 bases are TGTGCCAGCAGCTTAGGCGGCGGGAGGCCCACCAACACCGGGGAGCTGTTTTTT. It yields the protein CASSLGGGRPTNTGELFF. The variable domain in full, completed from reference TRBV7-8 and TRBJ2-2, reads GAGVSQSPRYKVAKRGQDVALRCDPISGHVSLFWYQQALGQGPEFLTYFQNEAQLDKSGLPSDRFFAERPEGSVSTLKIQRTQQEDSAVYLCASSLGGGRPTNTGELFFGEGSRLTVL.

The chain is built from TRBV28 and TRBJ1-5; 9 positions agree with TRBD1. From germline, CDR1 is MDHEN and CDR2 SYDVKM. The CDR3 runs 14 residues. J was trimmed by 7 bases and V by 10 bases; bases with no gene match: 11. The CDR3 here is CATLRGQGRQPQHF. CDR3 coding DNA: TGTGCCACCCTAAGGGGACAGGGAAGACAGCCCCAGCATTTT.

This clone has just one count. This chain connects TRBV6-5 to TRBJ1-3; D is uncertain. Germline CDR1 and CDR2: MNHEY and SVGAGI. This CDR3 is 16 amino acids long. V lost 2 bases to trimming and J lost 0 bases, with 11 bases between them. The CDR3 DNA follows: TGTGCCAGCAGTTACGGTCCGGCTAGCTCTGGAAACACCATATATTTT. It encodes CASSYGPASSGNTIYF.

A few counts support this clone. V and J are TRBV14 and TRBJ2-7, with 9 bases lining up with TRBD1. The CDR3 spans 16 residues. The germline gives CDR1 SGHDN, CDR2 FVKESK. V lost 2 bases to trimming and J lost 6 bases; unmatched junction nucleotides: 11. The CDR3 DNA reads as TGTGCCAGCAGCCAAACCGTGGGACAGGGACCCACCGAGCAGTACTTC. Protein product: CASSQTVGQGPTEQYF.

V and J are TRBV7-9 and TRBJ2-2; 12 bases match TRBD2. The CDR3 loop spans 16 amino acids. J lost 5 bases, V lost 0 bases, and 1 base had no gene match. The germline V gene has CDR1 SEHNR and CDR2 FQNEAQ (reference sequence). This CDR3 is CASSLAGTSGTGELFF. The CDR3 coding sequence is TGTGCCAGCAGCTTAGCCGGGACTAGCGGGACCGGGGAGCTGTTTTTT. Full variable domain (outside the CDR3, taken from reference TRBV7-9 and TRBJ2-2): DTGVSQNPRHKITKRGQNVTFRCDPISEHNRLYWYRQTLGQGPEFLTYFQNEAQLEKSRLLSDRFSAERPKGSFSTLEIQRTEQGDSAMYLCASSLAGTSGTGELFFGEGSRLTVL.

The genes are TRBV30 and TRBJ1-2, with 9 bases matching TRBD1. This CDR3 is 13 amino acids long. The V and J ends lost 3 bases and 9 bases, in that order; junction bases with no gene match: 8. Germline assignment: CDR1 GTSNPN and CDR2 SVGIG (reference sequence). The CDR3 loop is CAWSAGTGMSYTF. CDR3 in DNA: TGTGCCTGGAGCGCCGGGACAGGGATGAGCTACACCTTC.

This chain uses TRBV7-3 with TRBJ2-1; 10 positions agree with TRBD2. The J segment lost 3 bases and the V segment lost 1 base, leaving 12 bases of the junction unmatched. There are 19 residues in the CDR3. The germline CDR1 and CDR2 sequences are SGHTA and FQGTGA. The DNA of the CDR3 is TGTGCCAGCAGCTTAAGACCCCCACTACTAGCGGGGAGCTACAATGAGCAGTTCTTC. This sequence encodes CASSLRPPLLAGSYNEQFF.

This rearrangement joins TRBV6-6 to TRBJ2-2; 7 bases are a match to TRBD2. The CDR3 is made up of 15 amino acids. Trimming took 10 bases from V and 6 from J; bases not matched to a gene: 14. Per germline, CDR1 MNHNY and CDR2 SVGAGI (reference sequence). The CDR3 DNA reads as TGTGCCACCTCGAGCGGGGCCCCCGGGTCCGGGGAGCTGTTTTTT. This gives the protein CATSSGAPGSGELFF.

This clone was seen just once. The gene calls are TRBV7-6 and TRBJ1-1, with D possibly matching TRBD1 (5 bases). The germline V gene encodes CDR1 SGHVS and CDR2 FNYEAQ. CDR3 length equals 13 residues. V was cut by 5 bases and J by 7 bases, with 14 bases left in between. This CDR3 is CASSANMGGEAFF. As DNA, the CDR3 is TGTGCCAGCAGCGCCAATATGGGGGGTGAAGCTTTCTTT.

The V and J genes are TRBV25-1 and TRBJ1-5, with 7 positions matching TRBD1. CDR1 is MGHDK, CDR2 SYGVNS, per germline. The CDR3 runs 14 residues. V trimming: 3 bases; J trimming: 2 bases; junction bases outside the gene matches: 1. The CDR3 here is CASSDTGGNQPQHF. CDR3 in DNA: TGTGCCAGCAGTGATACAGGGGGCAATCAGCCCCAGCATTTT.